A selection of T cell receptor beta chains follows, all from one sample in a study of T cells after yellow fever vaccination. MiXCR, applied by TCRdb to the 5' RACE reads, yields one record per CDR3 protein. The profile shows 300,000 to 400,000 distinct CDR3 sequences, 6.2% of them singletons. This specimen consisted of PBMCs, obtained 5 days after the yellow fever booster vaccination. These receptors all stem from a man younger than 45 who received the YFV17D yellow fever vaccine. Both conserved end residues are part of each CDR3. Fields, in order: clone size, J gene, V gene, D gene, CDR3 length, CDR3 DNA, CDR3 protein. The D gene is left open where the match is weak. Not every row has a clone size; where given, it reads once, few, many or a size class.

clone size: many
J gene: TRBJ2-5
V gene: TRBV2
D gene: TRBD1
CDR3 length: 13
CDR3 DNA: TGTGCCAGCAGCAAACAGGGGTGGGAGACCCAGTACTTC
CDR3 protein: CASSKQGWETQYF

clone size: .
J gene: TRBJ2-7
V gene: TRBV11-2
D gene: TRBD2
CDR3 length: 16
CDR3 DNA: TGTGCCAGCAGCTTAGATGGGACTAGCGGGAGCTACGAGCAGTACTTC
CDR3 protein: CASSLDGTSGSYEQYF

clone size: many
J gene: TRBJ2-1
V gene: TRBV12-3/TRBV12-4
D gene: .
CDR3 length: 12
CDR3 DNA: TGTGCCAGCAGTTCCAGGGTTTCTGAGCAGTTCTTC
CDR3 protein: CASSSRVSEQFF

clone size: .
J gene: TRBJ1-1
V gene: TRBV20-1
D gene: .
CDR3 length: 12
CDR3 DNA: TGCAGTGCCGGGAGGGATAACACTGAAGCTTTCTTT
CDR3 protein: CSAGRDNTEAFF

clone size: .
J gene: TRBJ1-3
V gene: TRBV29-1
D gene: .
CDR3 length: 13
CDR3 DNA: TGCAGCGTTGATTCCGGCAGTTCTCACACCATATATTTT
CDR3 protein: CSVDSGSSHTIYF

clone size: few
J gene: TRBJ2-5
V gene: TRBV28
D gene: .
CDR3 length: 14
CDR3 DNA: TGTGCCAGCAGTACCGGGACTCGACAAGAGACCCAGTACTTC
CDR3 protein: CASSTGTRQETQYF

clone size: many
J gene: TRBJ2-2
V gene: TRBV7-9
D gene: .
CDR3 length: 15
CDR3 DNA: TGTGCCAGCCCTCTTGTTAGCGGAAACACCGGGGAGCTGTTTTTT
CDR3 protein: CASPLVSGNTGELFF

clone size: few
J gene: TRBJ2-1
V gene: TRBV7-2
D gene: TRBD2
CDR3 length: 15
CDR3 DNA: TGTGCCAGCAGCGCGACTAGCGGGATGTACAATGAGCAGTTCTTC
CDR3 protein: CASSATSGMYNEQFF

clone size: .
J gene: TRBJ2-3
V gene: TRBV10-3
D gene: TRBD2
CDR3 length: 15
CDR3 DNA: TGTGCCATCAGTGCGGGGGGTAGAGGCACAGATACGCAGTATTTT
CDR3 protein: CAISAGGRGTDTQYF

clone size: many
J gene: TRBJ1-3
V gene: TRBV5-1
D gene: .
CDR3 length: 14
CDR3 DNA: TGCGCCAGCAGCTTGGACAGGGTCGGCAACACCATATATTTT
CDR3 protein: CASSLDRVGNTIYF

clone size: .
J gene: TRBJ2-7
V gene: TRBV25-1
D gene: .
CDR3 length: 13
CDR3 DNA: TGTGCCAGCACAACGGACCCCACGGGGGAGCAGTACTTC
CDR3 protein: CASTTDPTGEQYF

clone size: many
J gene: TRBJ2-3
V gene: TRBV28
D gene: TRBD2
CDR3 length: 18
CDR3 DNA: TGTGCCAGCAGCCGCCTTCTTAATAGCGGGAGTAGCACAGATACGCAGTATTTT
CDR3 protein: CASSRLLNSGSSTDTQYF

clone size: many
J gene: TRBJ2-7
V gene: TRBV25-1
D gene: TRBD1
CDR3 length: 14
CDR3 DNA: TGTGCCAGCAGTGCGACAGGGGGGCCCTACGAGCAGTACTTC
CDR3 protein: CASSATGGPYEQYF

clone size: few
J gene: TRBJ2-2
V gene: TRBV20-1
D gene: TRBD2
CDR3 length: 15
CDR3 DNA: TGCAGTGCTCCACTAGCGGGACTAAACACCGGGGAGCTGTTTTTT
CDR3 protein: CSAPLAGLNTGELFF

clone size: many
J gene: TRBJ2-1
V gene: TRBV6-5
D gene: TRBD1
CDR3 length: 18
CDR3 DNA: TGTGCCAGCGTACCGGGACAGGGGATTGGAAAGTCCTACAATGAGCAGTTCTTC
CDR3 protein: CASVPGQGIGKSYNEQFF

clone size: few
J gene: TRBJ2-5
V gene: TRBV20-1
D gene: TRBD1
CDR3 length: 16
CDR3 DNA: TGCAGTGCTAGTAGGTGGACAGGGGGCGTCCAGAAGACCCAGTACTTC
CDR3 protein: CSASRWTGGVQKTQYF